The T cell receptor (beta chain) described here comes from a study of early T cells in non-severe SARS-CoV-2 infection. The V end was cut by 3 bases, the J end by 6 bases, with 11 bases between. CDR3 length equals 14 residues. cDNA molecules, individually, were tagged with unique molecular identifiers. TCRdb analysed the 5' RACE reads with MiXCR anew, one entry per CDR3 protein. This table holds tens of thousands of distinct CDR3 sequences, 5.3% found once. Study-wide results and caveats: Matching against VDJdb likely underestimated virus-specific expansions, favoring anti-spike CD8.

In this sample, this clonotype turned up a few times. The antigen is unknown. This clonotype was sampled from an adult who was a healthcare worker with PCR-confirmed SARS-CoV-2 infection or an uninfected control (not recorded which). V and J are TRBV12-3 or TRBV12-4 and TRBJ1-4; D might be TRBD1 (5 bases). The sample was whole blood. The DNA for the CDR3 is TGTGCCAGCAGTTTGGGCCAGGGTTATGAAAAACTGTTTTTT. Its protein product is CASSLGQGYEKLFF.